Listed here is a single T cell receptor beta chain. Its target is unknown. A much more abundant neighbour one base away suggests this may be a read error. The V gene's germline CDR1 is SGHVS and CDR2 FQNEAQ. The CDR3 extends over 16 amino acids. The data were obtained in a study of post-analysis software for immune sequencing data. Findings and limits, study-wide: Roughly five TRBV segments were significantly more frequent in patients than in controls. TRBV5-6, TRBV5-1 and TRBV20-1 were among these segments. Samples made in the same batch grouped tightly together by F measure.

The TCR beta cDNA libraries carried unique molecular identifiers. One entry per CDR3 protein results from TCRdb running MiXCR on the PCR reads. Here the sample spans roughly 410,000 distinct CDR3 sequences, about a third being singletons. The chain recombines TRBV7-8 with TRBJ2-7, with 10 bases that match TRBD1. The specimen was blood. The sequence derives from a girl aged 5 to 17 with multiple sclerosis. The CDR3 DNA reads TGTACCAGCAGCTCAGGGCCCGGGACAGGGGTCTACGAGCAGTACTTC. It specifies CTSSSGPGTGVYEQYF.